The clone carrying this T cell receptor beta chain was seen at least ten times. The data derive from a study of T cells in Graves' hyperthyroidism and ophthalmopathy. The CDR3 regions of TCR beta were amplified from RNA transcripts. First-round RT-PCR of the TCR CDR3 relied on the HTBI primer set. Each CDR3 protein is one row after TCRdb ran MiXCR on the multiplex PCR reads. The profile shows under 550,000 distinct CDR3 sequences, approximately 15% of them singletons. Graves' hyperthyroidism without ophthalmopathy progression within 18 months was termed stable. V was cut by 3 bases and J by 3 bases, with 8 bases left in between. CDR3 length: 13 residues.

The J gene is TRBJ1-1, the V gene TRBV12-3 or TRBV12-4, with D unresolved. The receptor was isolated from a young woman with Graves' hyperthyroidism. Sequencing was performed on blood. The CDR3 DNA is TGTGCCAGCAGTTTTGTTTGGGACACTGAAGCTTTCTTT. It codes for CASSFVWDTEAFF.